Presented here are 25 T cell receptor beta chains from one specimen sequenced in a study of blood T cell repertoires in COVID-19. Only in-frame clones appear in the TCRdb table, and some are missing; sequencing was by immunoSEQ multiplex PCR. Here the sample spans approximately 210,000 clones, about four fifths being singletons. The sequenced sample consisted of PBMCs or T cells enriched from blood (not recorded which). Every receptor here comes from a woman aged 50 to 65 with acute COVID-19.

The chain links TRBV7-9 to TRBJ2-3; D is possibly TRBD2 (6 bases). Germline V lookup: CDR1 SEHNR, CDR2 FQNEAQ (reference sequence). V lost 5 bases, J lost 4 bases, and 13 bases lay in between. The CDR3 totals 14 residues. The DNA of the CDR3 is TGTGCCAGCAGCGCAGGGTGGGAGGCAGATACGCAGTATTTT. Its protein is CASSAGWEADTQYF.

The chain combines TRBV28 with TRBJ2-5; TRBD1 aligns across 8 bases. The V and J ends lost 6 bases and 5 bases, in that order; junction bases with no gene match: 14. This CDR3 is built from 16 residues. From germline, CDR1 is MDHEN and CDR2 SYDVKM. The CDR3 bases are TGTGCCAGCAGACCTCTTAGACAGGGGCAATCGGAGACCCAGTACTTC. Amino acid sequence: CASRPLRQGQSETQYF. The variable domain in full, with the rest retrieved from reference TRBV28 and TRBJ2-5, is DVKVTQSSRYLVKRTGEKVFLECVQDMDHENMFWYRQDPGLGLRLIYFSYDVKMKEKGDIPEGYSVSREKKERFSLILESASTNQTSMYLCASRPLRQGQSETQYFGPGTRLLVL.

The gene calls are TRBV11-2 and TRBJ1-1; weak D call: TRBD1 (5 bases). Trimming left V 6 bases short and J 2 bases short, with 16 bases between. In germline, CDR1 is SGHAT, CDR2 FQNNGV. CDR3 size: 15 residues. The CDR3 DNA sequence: TGTGCCAGCAGACCAGGGCGCCAGCAAAACACTGAAGCTTTCTTT. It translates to CASRPGRQQNTEAFF.

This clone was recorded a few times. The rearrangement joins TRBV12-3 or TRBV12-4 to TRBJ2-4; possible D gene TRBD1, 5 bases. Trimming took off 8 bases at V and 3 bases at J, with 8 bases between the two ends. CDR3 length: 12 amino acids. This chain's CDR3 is CASGAVKNIQYF. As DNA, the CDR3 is TGTGCCAGCGGGGCTGTCAAAAACATTCAGTACTTC.

CDR3 residues: CASSLTQGISRGEQFF. The DNA for the CDR3 is TGTGCCAGCAGCTTAACGCAGGGGATTTCTCGAGGTGAGCAGTTCTTC. This chain joins TRBV7-3 and TRBJ2-1; D might be TRBD1 (6 bases). The germline V and J ends were trimmed by 0 bases and 9 bases, with 18 bases remaining between them. Germline V gene data show CDR1 as SGHTA and CDR2 as FQGTGA. CDR3 length: 16 residues.

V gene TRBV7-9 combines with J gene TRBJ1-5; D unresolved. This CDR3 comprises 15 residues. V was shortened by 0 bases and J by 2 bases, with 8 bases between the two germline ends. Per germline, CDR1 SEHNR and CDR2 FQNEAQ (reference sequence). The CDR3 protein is CASSLANSGNQPQHF. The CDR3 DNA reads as TGTGCCAGCAGCTTAGCCAACAGTGGCAATCAGCCCCAGCATTTT.

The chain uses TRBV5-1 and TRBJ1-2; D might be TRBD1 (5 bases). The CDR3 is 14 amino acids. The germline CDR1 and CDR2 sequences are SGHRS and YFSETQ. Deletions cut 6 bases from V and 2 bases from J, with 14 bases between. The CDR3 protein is CASKLTVSNYGYTF. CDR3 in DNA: TGCGCCAGCAAACTGACAGTCAGCAACTATGGCTACACCTTC. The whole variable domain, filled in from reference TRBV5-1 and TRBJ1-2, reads KAGVTQTPRYLIKTRGQQVTLSCSPISGHRSVSWYQQTPGQGLQFLFEYFSETQRNKGNFPGRFSGRQFSNSRSEMNVSTLELGDSALYLCASKLTVSNYGYTFGSGTRLTVV.

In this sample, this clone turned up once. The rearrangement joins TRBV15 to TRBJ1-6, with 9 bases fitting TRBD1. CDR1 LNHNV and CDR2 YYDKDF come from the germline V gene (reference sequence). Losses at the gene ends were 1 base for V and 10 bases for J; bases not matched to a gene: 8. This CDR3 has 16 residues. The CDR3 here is CATSRGVSTGGSPLHF. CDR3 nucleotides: TGTGCCACCAGCAGAGGTGTTAGTACAGGGGGCTCACCCCTCCACTTT.

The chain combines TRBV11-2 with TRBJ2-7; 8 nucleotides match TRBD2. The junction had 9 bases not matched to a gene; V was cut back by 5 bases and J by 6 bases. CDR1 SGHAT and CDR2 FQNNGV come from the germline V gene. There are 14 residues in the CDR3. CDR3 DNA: TGTGCCAGCAGCGGATATAGCGGGATAGGCGAGCAGTACTTC. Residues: CASSGYSGIGEQYF.

CDR3 protein: CASSRAGVQPQHF. CDR3 DNA: TGCGCCAGCAGCCGGGCGGGGGTTCAGCCCCAGCATTTT. This chain connects TRBV4-1 to TRBJ1-5, with D tentatively TRBD1 (5 bases). The CDR3 is 13 residues long. CDR1 and CDR2 from the germline V gene are MGHRA and YSYEKL. The ends were cut back, 4 bases at V and 6 bases at J, with 10 bases in the middle.

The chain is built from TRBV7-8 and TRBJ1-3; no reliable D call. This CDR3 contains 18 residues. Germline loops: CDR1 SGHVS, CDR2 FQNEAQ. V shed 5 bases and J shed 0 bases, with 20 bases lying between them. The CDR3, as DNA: TGTGCCAGCAGCCCGGGTATTGCATCGATGACCTCTGGAAACACCATATATTTT. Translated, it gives CASSPGIASMTSGNTIYF.

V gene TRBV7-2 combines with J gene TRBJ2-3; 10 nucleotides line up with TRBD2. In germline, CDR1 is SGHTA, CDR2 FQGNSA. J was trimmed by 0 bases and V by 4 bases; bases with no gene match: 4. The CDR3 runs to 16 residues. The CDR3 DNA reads TGTGCCAGCAGCTCCCTGGGACTAGCGAGCACAGATACGCAGTATTTT. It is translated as CASSSLGLASTDTQYF.

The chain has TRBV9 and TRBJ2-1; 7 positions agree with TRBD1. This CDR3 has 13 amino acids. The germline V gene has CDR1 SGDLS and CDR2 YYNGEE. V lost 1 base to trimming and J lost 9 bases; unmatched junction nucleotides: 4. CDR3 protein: CASSVPTGIEQFF. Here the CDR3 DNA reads TGTGCCAGCAGCGTACCGACAGGGATTGAGCAGTTCTTC. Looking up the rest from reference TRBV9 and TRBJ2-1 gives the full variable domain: DSGVTQTPKHLITATGQRVTLRCSPRSGDLSVYWYQQSLDQGLQFLIQYYNGEERAKGNILERFSAQQFPDLHSELNLSSLELGDSALYFCASSVPTGIEQFFGPGTRLTVL.

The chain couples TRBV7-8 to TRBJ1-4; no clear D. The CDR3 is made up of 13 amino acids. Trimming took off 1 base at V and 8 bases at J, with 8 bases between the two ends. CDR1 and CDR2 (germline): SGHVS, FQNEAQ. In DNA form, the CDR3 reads TGTGCCAGCAGCTTAGGGTTTCGGGAAAAACTGTTTTTT. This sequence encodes CASSLGFREKLFF.

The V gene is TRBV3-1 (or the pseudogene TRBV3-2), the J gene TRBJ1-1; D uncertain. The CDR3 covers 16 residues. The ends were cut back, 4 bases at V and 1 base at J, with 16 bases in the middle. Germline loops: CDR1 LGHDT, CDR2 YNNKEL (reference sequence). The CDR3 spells CASSLKVTPRNTEAFF. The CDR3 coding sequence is TGTGCCAGCAGCCTAAAAGTAACCCCGAGGAACACTGAAGCTTTCTTT.

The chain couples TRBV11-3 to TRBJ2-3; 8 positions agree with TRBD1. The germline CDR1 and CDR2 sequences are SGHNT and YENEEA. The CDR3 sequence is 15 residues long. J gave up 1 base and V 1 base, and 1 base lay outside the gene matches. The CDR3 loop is CASSLGGQGTDTQYF. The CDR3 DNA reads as TGTGCCAGCAGCTTAGGGGGACAGGGCACAGATACGCAGTATTTT.

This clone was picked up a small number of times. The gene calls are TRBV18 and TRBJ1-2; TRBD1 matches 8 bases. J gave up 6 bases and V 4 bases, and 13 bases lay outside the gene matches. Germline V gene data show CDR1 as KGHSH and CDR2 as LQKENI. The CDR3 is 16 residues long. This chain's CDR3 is CASSQTTDRGGDGYTF. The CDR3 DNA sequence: TGTGCCAGCTCACAGACTACTGACAGGGGAGGTGATGGCTACACCTTC.

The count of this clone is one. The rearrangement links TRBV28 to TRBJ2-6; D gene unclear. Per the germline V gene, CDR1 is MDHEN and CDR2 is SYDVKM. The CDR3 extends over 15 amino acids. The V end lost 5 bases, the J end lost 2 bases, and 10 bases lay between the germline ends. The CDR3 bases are TGTGCCAGCAGTCCGGCGGTGGCTGGGGCCAACGTCCTGACTTTC. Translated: CASSPAVAGANVLTF.

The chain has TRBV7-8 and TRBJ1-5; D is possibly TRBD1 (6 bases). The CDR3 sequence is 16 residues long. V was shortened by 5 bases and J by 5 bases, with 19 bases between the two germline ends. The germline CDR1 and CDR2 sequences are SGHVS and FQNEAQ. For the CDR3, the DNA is TGTGCCAGCAGCCTTCCTTTGGGCAGGGGCGATCAGCCCCAGCATTTT. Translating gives CASSLPLGRGDQPQHF.

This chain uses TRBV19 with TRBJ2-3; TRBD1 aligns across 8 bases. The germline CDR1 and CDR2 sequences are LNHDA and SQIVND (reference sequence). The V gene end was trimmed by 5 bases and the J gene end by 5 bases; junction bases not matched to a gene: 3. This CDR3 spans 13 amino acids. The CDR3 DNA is TGTGCCAGTAGTGGACAGGGCAGAGATACGCAGTATTTT. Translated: CASSGQGRDTQYF.

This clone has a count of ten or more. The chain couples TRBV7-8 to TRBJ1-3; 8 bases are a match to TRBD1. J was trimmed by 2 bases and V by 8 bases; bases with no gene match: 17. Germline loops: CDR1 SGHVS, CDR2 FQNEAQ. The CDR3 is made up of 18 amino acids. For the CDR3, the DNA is TGTGCCAGCTCCCTATACCTCGACAGGGGATCGACTGGAAACACCATATATTTT. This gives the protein CASSLYLDRGSTGNTIYF.

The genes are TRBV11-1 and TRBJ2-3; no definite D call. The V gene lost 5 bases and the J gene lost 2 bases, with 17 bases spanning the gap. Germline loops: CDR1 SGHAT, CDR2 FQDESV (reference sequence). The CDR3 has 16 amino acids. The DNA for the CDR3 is TGTGCCAGCAGCGCTCTCTTCGCGGCAAACACAGATACGCAGTATTTT. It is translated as CASSALFAANTDTQYF.

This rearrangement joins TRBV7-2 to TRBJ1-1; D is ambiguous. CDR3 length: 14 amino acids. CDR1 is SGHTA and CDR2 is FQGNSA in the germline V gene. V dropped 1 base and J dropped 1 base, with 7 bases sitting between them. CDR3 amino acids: CASSLVWQNTEAFF. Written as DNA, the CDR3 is TGTGCCAGCAGCTTAGTCTGGCAGAACACTGAAGCTTTCTTT.

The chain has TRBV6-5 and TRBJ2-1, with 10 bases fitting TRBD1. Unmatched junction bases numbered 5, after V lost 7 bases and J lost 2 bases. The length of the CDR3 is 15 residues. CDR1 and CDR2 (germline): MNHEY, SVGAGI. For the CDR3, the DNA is TGTGCCAGCATCAGGGACAGGGGAACCTACAATGAGCAGTTCTTC. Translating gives CASIRDRGTYNEQFF.

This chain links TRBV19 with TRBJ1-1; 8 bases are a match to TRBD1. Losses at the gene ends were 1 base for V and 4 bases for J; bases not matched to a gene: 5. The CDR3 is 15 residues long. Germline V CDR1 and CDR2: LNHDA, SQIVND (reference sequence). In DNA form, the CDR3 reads TGTGCCAGTAGTATAGGAGCACAGGGGGTCACTGAAGCTTTCTTT. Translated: CASSIGAQGVTEAFF.